This is a list of T cell receptor beta chains from one sample in a study of blood T cell repertoires in COVID-19. Sequencing used immunoSEQ multiplex PCR; TCRdb keeps in-frame clones, though not all of them. This repertoire shows roughly 200,000 clones, around four fifths found once; its top ten account for roughly 8.7%. Material: peripheral blood. Every receptor here comes from a man in his forties with active or convalescent COVID-19. CDR3s include the opening cysteine and the closing phenylalanine or tryptophan. D genes are given only for firm matches. Only part of the rows carry a size: once, few, many, or a class if the clone is expanded.

few TRBJ1-5 TRBV6-1 - 15 TGTGCCAGCAGTGAAGCGGCAGGGGGCAATCAGCCCCAGCATTTT CASSEAAGGNQPQHF
- TRBJ2-7 TRBV6-5 TRBD1 13 TGTGCCAGCAATCGAGACAGGGGCTTCAAGCAGTACTTC CASNRDRGFKQYF
- TRBJ1-6 TRBV30 - 14 TGTGCCTGTGGGCAAGGGGCCATACTTTCACCCCTCCACTTT CACGQGAILSPLHF
- TRBJ2-1 TRBV3-1/TRBV3-2 TRBD1 12 TGTGCCAGCAGCTACAACAGGGGTGAGCAGTTCTTC CASSYNRGEQFF
- TRBJ1-5 TRBV4-2 TRBD1 17 TGTGCCAGCAGCCAAGAGATGACAGGGATATTGAGTCAGCCCCAGCATTTT CASSQEMTGILSQPQHF
- TRBJ1-1 TRBV6-5 - 15 TGTGCCAGCAGCGCCACTCTCCGGGTGAACACTGAAGCTTTCTTT CASSATLRVNTEAFF
- TRBJ2-7 TRBV12-3/TRBV12-4 - 12 TGTGCCAGCAGTTTCGCGCGAGGGGAGCAGTACTTC CASSFARGEQYF
- TRBJ1-6 TRBV4-1 - 16 TGCGCCAGCAGCCAAGTGGCACAGGGAGTTGGTTCACCCCTCCACTTT CASSQVAQGVGSPLHF
- TRBJ1-2 TRBV3-1/TRBV3-2 TRBD1 13 TGTGCCAGCAGCCATGGGACAGGGGATGGCTACACCTTC CASSHGTGDGYTF
- TRBJ1-5 TRBV19 - 14 TGTGCCAGTAGTATAGGACAGCTAAATCAGCCCCAGCATTTT CASSIGQLNQPQHF
- TRBJ1-2 TRBV12-3/TRBV12-4 TRBD1 13 TGTGCCAGCAGTTTCGACAGGGGTGTTGGCTACACCTTC CASSFDRGVGYTF
- TRBJ1-2 TRBV6-5 - 13 TGTGCCAGCAGTAGGACAGCAAACTATGGCTACACCTTC CASSRTANYGYTF
- TRBJ1-5 TRBV18 - 15 TGTGCCAGCTCACCACAGCCCAGGAGCAATCAGCCCCAGCATTTT CASSPQPRSNQPQHF
- TRBJ2-3 TRBV5-1 - 14 TGCGCCAGCAGCTTGCGGCTAGCAAGAGATACGCAGTATTTT CASSLRLARDTQYF
- TRBJ1-2 TRBV18 - 16 TGTGCCAGCTCACCACGTTCACTAAGGGGCGTATATGGCTACACCTTC CASSPRSLRGVYGYTF
- TRBJ1-1 TRBV5-4 TRBD1 14 TGTGCCAGCAGCTGGTACAGGGGGAGCACTGAAGCTTTCTTT CASSWYRGSTEAFF
- TRBJ1-2 TRBV20-1 - 11 TGCAGTGCCAGGGGCCTCTATGGCTACACCTTC CSARGLYGYTF
- TRBJ1-2 TRBV3-1/TRBV3-2 - 15 TGTGCCAGCAGCCCCGTTCGGGAATCTCGCTCGGGCTACACCTTC CASSPVRESRSGYTF
- TRBJ2-2 TRBV18 TRBD2 17 TGTGCCAGCTCACCACCGAGCGGGGGGCCGAACACCGGGGAGCTGTTTTTT CASSPPSGGPNTGELFF
few TRBJ1-1 TRBV19 TRBD1 14 TGTGCCAGTAGTGGGGGCAGGGGGCTGCGAAGAGCTTTCTTT CASSGGRGLRRAFF
- TRBJ1-1 TRBV14 - 14 TGTGCCAGCAGCCAAGTAACCCCGCGCACTGAAGCTTTCTTT CASSQVTPRTEAFF